This entry describes one TCR beta chain. The target antigen is unknown. Here immunoSEQ multiplex PCR was the method, and the copy in TCRdb shows in-frame clones only, minus some. The sample records about 220,000 clones, approximately 94% being singletons. The data originate from a study of T cell responses to AZD1222 COVID-19 vaccine. Whole-study results and caveats: In a largely white British group with more females than males, clonal diversity was possibly underestimated. The span of vaccine-associated CD4 TCRs extended across spike, with dominance at 160-218 and 743-854.

This receptor was taken from an adult in good health. The sample here was peripheral blood, taken on day 0 of MenACWY control vaccination.

CDR3 in DNA: TGTGCCAGCAGAAGTTCTGGGTCAAAAGAGACCCAGTACTTC. Translating gives CASRSSGSKETQYF. The chain recombines TRBV2 with TRBJ2-5, with unresolved D. V shed 6 bases and J shed 3 bases, with 14 bases lying between them. CDR3 length: 14 residues. The germline V gene has CDR1 SNHLY and CDR2 FYNNEI.